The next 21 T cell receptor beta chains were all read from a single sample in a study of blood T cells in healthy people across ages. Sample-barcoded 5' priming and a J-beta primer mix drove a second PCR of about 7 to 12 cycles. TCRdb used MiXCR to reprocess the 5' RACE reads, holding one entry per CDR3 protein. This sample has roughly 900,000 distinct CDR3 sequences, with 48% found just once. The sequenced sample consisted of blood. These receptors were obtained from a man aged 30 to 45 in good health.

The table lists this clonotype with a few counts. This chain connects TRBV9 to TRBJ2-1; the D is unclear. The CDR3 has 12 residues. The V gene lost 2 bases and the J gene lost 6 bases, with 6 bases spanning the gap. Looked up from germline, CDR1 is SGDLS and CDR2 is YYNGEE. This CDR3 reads CASSVARNEQFF. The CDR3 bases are TGTGCCAGCAGCGTTGCCCGCAATGAGCAGTTCTTC. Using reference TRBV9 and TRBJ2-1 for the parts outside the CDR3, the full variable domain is DSGVTQTPKHLITATGQRVTLRCSPRSGDLSVYWYQQSLDQGLQFLIQYYNGEERAKGNILERFSAQQFPDLHSELNLSSLELGDSALYFCASSVARNEQFFGPGTRLTVL.

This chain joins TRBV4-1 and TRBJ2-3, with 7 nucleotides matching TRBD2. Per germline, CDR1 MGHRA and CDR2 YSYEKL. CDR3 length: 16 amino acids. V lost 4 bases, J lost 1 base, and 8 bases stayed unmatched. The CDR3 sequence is CASSLGVAGGTDTQYF. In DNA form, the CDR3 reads TGCGCCAGCAGCCTCGGCGTAGCGGGTGGCACAGATACGCAGTATTTT.

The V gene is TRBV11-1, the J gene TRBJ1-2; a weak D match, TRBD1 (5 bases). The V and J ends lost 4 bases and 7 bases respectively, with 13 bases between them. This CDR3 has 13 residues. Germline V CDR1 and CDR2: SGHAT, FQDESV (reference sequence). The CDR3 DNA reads TGTGCCAGCAGCTCCTCCGAGGGACGTGGCTACACCTTC. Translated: CASSSSEGRGYTF.

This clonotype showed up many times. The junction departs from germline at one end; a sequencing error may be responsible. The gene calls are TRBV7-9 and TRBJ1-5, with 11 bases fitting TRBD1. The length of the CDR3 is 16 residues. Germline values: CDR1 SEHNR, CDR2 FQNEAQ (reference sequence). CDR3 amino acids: CASSLGTGGGNQPQHF. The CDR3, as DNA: TGTGCCAGCAGTTTAGGGACAGGGGGAGGCAATCAGCCCCAGCATTTT.

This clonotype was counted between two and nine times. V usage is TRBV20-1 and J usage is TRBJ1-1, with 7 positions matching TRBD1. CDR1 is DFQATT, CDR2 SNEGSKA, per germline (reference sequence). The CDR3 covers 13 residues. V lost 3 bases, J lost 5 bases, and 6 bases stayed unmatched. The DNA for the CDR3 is TGCAGTGCTAGTTCGCGACAGGGAACTGAAGCTTTCTTT. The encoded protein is CSASSRQGTEAFF.

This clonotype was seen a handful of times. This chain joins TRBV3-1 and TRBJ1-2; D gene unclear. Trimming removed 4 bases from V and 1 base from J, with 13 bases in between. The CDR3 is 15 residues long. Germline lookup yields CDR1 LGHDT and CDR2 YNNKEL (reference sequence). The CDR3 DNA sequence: TGTGCCAGCAGCCCCACCACGGGCCATAACTATGGCTACACCTTC. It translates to CASSPTTGHNYGYTF.

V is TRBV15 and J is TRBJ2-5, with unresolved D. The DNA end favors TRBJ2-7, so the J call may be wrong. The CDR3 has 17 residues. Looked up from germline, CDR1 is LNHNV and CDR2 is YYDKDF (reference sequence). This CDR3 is CATSRGSSAKAPYEQYF. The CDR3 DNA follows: TGTGCCACCAGCAGGGGGTCGTCGGCCAAAGCCCCCTACGAGCAGTACTTC.

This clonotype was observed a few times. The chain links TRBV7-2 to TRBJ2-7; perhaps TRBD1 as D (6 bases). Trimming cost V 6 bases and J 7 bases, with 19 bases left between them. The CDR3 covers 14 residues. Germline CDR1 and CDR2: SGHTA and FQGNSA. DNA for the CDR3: TGTGCCAGCAGGTTTTTGGTGGGGGCACGGGAGCAGTACTTC. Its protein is CASRFLVGAREQYF.

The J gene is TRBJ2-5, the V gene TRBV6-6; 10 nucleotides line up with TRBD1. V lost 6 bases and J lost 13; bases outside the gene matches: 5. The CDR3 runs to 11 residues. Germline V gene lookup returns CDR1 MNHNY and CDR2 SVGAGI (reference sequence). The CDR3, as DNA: TGTGCCAGCAGGAACCGGGACAGGGGGTACTTC. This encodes CASRNRDRGYF.

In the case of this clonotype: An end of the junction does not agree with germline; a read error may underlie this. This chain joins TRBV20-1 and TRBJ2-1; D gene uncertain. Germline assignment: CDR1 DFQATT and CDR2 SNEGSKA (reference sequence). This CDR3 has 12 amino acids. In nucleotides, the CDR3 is TGCAGCGCTCCCGGCGGCTACAGTGAGCAGTTCTTC. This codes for CSAPGGYSEQFF.

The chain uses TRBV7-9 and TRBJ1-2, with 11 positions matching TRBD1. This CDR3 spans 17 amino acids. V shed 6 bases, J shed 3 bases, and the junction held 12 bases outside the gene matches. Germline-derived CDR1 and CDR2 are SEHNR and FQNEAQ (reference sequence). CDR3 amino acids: CASSYPGQGVLDYGYTF. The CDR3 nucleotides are TGTGCCAGCAGTTACCCGGGACAGGGGGTTTTGGACTATGGCTACACCTTC. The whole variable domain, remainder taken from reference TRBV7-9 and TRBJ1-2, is DTGVSQNPRHKITKRGQNVTFRCDPISEHNRLYWYRQTLGQGPEFLTYFQNEAQLEKSRLLSDRFSAERPKGSFSTLEIQRTEQGDSAMYLCASSYPGQGVLDYGYTFGSGTRLTVV.

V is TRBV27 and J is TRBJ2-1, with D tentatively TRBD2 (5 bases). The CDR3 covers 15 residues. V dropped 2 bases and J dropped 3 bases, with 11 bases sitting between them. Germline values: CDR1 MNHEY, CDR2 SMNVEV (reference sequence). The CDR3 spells CASSLSWENYNEQFF. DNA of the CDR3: TGTGCCAGCAGTTTAAGCTGGGAGAACTACAATGAGCAGTTCTTC.

The CDR3 DNA reads as TGTGCCAGCGACCGGGGGGGGATGAACACTGAAGCTTTCTTT. The encoded protein is CASDRGGMNTEAFF. The chain recombines TRBV2 with TRBJ1-1, with D possibly matching TRBD1 (5 bases). The CDR3 is made up of 14 amino acids. The V gene's germline CDR1 is SNHLY and CDR2 FYNNEI. Trimming took 8 bases from V and 0 from J, leaving 13 bases between them.

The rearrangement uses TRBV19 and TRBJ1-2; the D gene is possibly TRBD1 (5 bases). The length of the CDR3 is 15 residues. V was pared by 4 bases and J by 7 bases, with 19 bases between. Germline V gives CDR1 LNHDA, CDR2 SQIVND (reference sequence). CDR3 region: CASSTRTPRRAGYTF. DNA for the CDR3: TGTGCCAGTAGTACCCGGACACCCCGGAGGGCTGGCTACACCTTC. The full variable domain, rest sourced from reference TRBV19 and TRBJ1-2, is DGGITQSPKYLFRKEGQNVTLSCEQNLNHDAMYWYRQDPGQGLRLIYYSQIVNDFQKGDIAEGYSVSREKKESFPLTVTSAQKNPTAFYLCASSTRTPRRAGYTFGSGTRLTVV.

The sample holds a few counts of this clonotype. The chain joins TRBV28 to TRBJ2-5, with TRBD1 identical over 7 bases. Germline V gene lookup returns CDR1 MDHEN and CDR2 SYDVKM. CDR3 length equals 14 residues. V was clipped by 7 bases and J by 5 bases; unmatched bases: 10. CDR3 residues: CASTQSGGVETQYF. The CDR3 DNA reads TGTGCCAGCACACAATCAGGGGGAGTGGAGACCCAGTACTTC. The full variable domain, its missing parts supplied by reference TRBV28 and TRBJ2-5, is DVKVTQSSRYLVKRTGEKVFLECVQDMDHENMFWYRQDPGLGLRLIYFSYDVKMKEKGDIPEGYSVSREKKERFSLILESASTNQTSMYLCASTQSGGVETQYFGPGTRLLVL.

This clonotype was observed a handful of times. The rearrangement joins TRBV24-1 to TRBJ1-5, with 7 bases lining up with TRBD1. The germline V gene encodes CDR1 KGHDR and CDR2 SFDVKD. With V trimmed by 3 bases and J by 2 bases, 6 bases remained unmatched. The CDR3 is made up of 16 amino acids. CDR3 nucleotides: TGTGCCACCAGTGATGCCACAGGGGTTGGCAATCAGCCCCAGCATTTT. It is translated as CATSDATGVGNQPQHF.

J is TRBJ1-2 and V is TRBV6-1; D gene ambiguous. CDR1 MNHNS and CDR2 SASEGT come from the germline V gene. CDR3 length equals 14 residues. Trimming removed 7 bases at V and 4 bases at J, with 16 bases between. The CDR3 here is CASTAGGNGYGYTF. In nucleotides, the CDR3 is TGTGCCAGCACCGCTGGAGGGAATGGCTATGGCTACACCTTC.

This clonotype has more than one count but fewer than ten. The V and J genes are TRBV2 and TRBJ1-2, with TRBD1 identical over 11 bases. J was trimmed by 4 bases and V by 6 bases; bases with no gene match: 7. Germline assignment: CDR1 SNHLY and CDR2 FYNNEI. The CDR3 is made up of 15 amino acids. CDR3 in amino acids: CASRERTGGAYGYTF. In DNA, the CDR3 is TGTGCCAGCAGGGAGAGGACAGGGGGCGCCTATGGCTACACCTTC.

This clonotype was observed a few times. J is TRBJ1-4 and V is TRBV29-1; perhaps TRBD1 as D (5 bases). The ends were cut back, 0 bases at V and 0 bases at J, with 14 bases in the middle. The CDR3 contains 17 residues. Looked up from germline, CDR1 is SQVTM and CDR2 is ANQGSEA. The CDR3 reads CSVEDPEGLATNEKLFF. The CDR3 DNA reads TGCAGCGTTGAAGATCCGGAGGGGCTTGCAACTAATGAAAAACTGTTTTTT.

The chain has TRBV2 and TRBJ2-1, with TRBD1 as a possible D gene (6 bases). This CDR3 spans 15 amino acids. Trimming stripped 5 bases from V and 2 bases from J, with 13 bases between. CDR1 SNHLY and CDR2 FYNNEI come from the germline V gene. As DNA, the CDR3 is TGTGCCAGCAGTCGTTGGACAGAGACCTACAATGAGCAGTTCTTC. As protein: CASSRWTETYNEQFF.

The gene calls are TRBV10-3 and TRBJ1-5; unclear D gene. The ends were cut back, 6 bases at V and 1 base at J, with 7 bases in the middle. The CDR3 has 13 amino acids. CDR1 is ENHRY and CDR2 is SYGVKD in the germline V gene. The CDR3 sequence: CAISGVSNQPQHF. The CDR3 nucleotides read TGTGCCATCAGCGGTGTAAGCAATCAGCCCCAGCATTTT.